This TCR beta chain was obtained from a study of shared clonotypes between healthy human individuals. Overall study context: CD4 naive cells filled three plates per donor, CD4 memory three, CD8 naive two and CD8 memory one. The study's findings and limits: Blood was the only sampled material, and tissue repertoires likely differ.

The data were produced by immunoSEQ multiplex PCR, yet TCRdb's version contains in-frame clones alone and is incomplete. This sample yields over 850,000 clones, of which 70% to 80% are seen a single time; 0.5% to 0.6% belongs to the top ten. Concerning this clone: Its antigen is unidentified.

The germline gives CDR1 MNHNY, CDR2 SVGAGI (reference sequence). CDR3 length: 16 amino acids. Germline trimming cut 6 bases from V and 4 bases from J; bases unmatched to any gene: 12. The sample comprised memory CD4+ T cells from PBMCs. The subset was: CD45RA-negative fraction. The V and J genes are TRBV6-6 and TRBJ1-1; 9 bases match TRBD1. The source of this sequence is a man younger than 35 in good health. Some clones in this sample may be carry-over from other donors' samples. CDR3 amino acids: CASSSHLDRGGTEAFF. The CDR3 nucleotides read TGTGCCAGCAGCTCCCACCTGGACAGGGGTGGCACTGAAGCTTTCTTT.